This passage covers 22 T cell receptor beta chains from one sample sequenced in a study of a mutant IDH1 vaccine in newly diagnosed glioma (dated by TCRdb to about 2021). Library prep was done by the immunoSEQ multiplex PCR assay. Not all clones reach the TCRdb copy of this immuneACCESS table, which keeps in-frame sequences only. Checked studies attribute under half of the gap to unresolved V genes and leave the rest unexplained. The sample data list some 29,000 clones, and over 60% of these were observed just once. About 7.9% of the sample goes to the ten largest clones. This specimen's time point label, per the study, means: week 35, safety follow-up. Each vaccine dose, consisting of 300 ug of a 20-mer mutant IDH1 peptide in Montanide, was administered subcutaneously with topical imiquimod. Antigens for these TCRs are unknown. The source material was PBMCs, sampled from a glioma patient whose treatment included an IDH1 peptide vaccine. Receptors were obtained from a man aged 45-65 years with glioma.

The rearrangement uses TRBV2 and TRBJ2-7, with TRBD2 as a possible D gene (7 bases). Trimming stripped 4 bases from V and 1 base from J, with 11 bases between. CDR3 size: 14 residues. The germline CDR1 and CDR2 sequences are SNHLY and FYNNEI. CDR3 amino acids: CASSGGGFSYEQYF. The CDR3 region has the DNA TGTGCCAGCAGTGGGGGGGGCTTTTCCTACGAGCAGTACTTC.

Here the CDR3 reads CASSLKGPRGTGMSTDTQYF. In DNA, the CDR3 is TGTGCCAGCAGTTTAAAGGGGCCCCGGGGAACAGGGATGAGCACAGATACGCAGTATTTT. The J gene is TRBJ2-3, the V gene TRBV27, with a tentative D call TRBD1 (6 bases). The V end lost 2 bases, the J end lost 0 bases, and 24 bases lay between the germline ends. The CDR3 runs to 20 residues. CDR1 is MNHEY, CDR2 SMNVEV, per germline (reference sequence).

The chain joins TRBV2 to TRBJ1-1; D uncertain. The CDR3 totals 13 residues. V lost 7 bases and J 1 base, leaving 10 bases between the germline ends. The germline V gene encodes CDR1 SNHLY and CDR2 FYNNEI. This CDR3 reads CASTLMGNTEAFF. In DNA form, the CDR3 reads TGTGCCAGCACCCTGATGGGGAACACTGAAGCTTTCTTT.

V and J are TRBV25-1 and TRBJ1-2; D gene uncertain. Germline V lookup: CDR1 MGHDK, CDR2 SYGVNS. The CDR3 covers 12 residues. Trimming took 3 bases from V and 10 from J, leaving 12 bases between them. CDR3 in amino acids: CASSDGLTFYTF. In nucleotides, the CDR3 is TGTGCCAGCAGTGATGGTTTGACTTTCTACACCTTC.

The chain couples TRBV5-1 to TRBJ1-6, with D perhaps matching TRBD1 (5 bases). V lost 1 base, J lost 9 bases, and 17 bases lay in between. The CDR3 length is 16 residues. Germline assignment: CDR1 SGHRS and CDR2 YFSETQ. CDR3 in amino acids: CASSLSSQGSGSPLHF. The CDR3 DNA reads as TGCGCCAGCAGCTTGAGCTCGCAGGGAAGTGGTTCACCCCTCCACTTT.

The chain carries TRBV6-6 and TRBJ1-4; D unresolved. Trimming removed 8 bases from V and 2 bases from J, with 15 bases in between. This CDR3 spans 15 amino acids. Germline V gives CDR1 MNHNY, CDR2 SVGAGI (reference sequence). CDR3 sequence reads: CASAAPRGTNEKLFF. CDR3 DNA sequence: TGTGCCAGCGCCGCCCCACGAGGCACTAATGAAAAACTGTTTTTT.

V and J are TRBV19 and TRBJ1-5; a weak D match, TRBD1 (5 bases). Trimming pared 6 bases from V and 7 bases from J, leaving 13 bases between. The CDR3 has 13 amino acids. Germline V gives CDR1 LNHDA, CDR2 SQIVND (reference sequence). CDR3 region: CASRWGSGQPQHF. CDR3 nucleotides: TGTGCCAGTAGGTGGGGGTCGGGACAGCCCCAGCATTTT.

The chain recombines TRBV7-8 with TRBJ1-4; tentatively, D is TRBD1 (6 bases). Per the germline V gene, CDR1 is SGHVS and CDR2 is FQNEAQ. The CDR3 loop spans 16 amino acids. V was trimmed by 5 bases and J by 8 bases, leaving 21 bases between them. In nucleotides, the CDR3 is TGTGCCAGCAGCCCACAAGGTACAGGGCAGGAGGAAAAACTGTTTTTT. Protein product: CASSPQGTGQEEKLFF.

The chain carries TRBV7-9 and TRBJ2-2; D perhaps matches TRBD2 (6 bases). The germline V gene has CDR1 SEHNR and CDR2 FQNEAQ (reference sequence). The CDR3 totals 15 residues. V lost 5 bases to trimming and J lost 6 bases, with 16 bases between them. The CDR3: CASSGGRNFAGELFF. CDR3 nucleotide sequence: TGTGCCAGCAGCGGGGGGAGAAATTTTGCCGGGGAGCTGTTTTTT.

This clone was seen once. The J gene is TRBJ2-3, the V gene TRBV7-2; tentative D call: TRBD1 (6 bases). Trimming shortened V by 2 bases and J by 0 bases, and 15 bases separated the two germline ends. The germline gives CDR1 SGHTA, CDR2 FQGNSA. CDR3 length: 17 amino acids. CDR3 coding DNA: TGTGCCAGCAGCTTACCGCCGCAGGGGTCTAGCACAGATACGCAGTATTTT. Translated: CASSLPPQGSSTDTQYF.

This clone appeared a few times. The V call is TRBV20-1, the J call TRBJ1-1; D gene ambiguous. CDR3 length: 11 residues. Germline V CDR1 and CDR2: DFQATT, SNEGSKA (reference sequence). The ends were cut back, 0 bases at V and 6 bases at J, with 5 bases in the middle. The CDR3 region has the DNA TGCAGTGCTAGAGATTGGCCTGAAGCTTTCTTT. Residues: CSARDWPEAFF.

The V and J genes are TRBV29-1 and TRBJ1-1; D might be TRBD1 (5 bases). Germline-derived CDR1 and CDR2 are SQVTM and ANQGSEA. V lost 0 bases and J 6 bases, leaving 17 bases between the germline ends. The CDR3 runs 15 residues. Here the CDR3 reads CSVEEEGRETPEAFF. The CDR3 nucleotides read TGCAGCGTTGAAGAGGAAGGCAGGGAGACCCCTGAAGCTTTCTTT.

The V and J genes are TRBV28 and TRBJ2-3; 12 bases map to TRBD2. V dropped 5 bases and J dropped 5; count of bases not matched to a gene: 5. The CDR3 consists of 15 residues. The germline CDR1 and CDR2 sequences are MDHEN and SYDVKM. The CDR3 sequence is CASSLTSGRGDTQYF. The CDR3 DNA sequence: TGTGCCAGCAGTCTGACTAGCGGGAGAGGAGATACGCAGTATTTT.

J is TRBJ1-3 and V is TRBV6-1; D remains unclear. Trimming pared 2 bases from V and 0 bases from J, leaving 2 bases between. This CDR3 has 13 amino acids. Germline V gives CDR1 MNHNS, CDR2 SASEGT. CDR3 amino acids: CASSENSGNTIYF. CDR3 bases: TGTGCCAGCAGTGAAAACTCTGGAAACACCATATATTTT.

This chain links TRBV15 with TRBJ1-1; D gene uncertain. The ends were cut back, 0 bases at V and 1 base at J, with 3 bases in the middle. There are 13 residues in the CDR3. Germline V gives CDR1 LNHNV, CDR2 YYDKDF (reference sequence). CDR3 in DNA: TGTGCCACCAGCAGAGAACGGAACACTGAAGCTTTCTTT. Its protein is CATSRERNTEAFF.

This CDR3 reads CSANEAGGYTF. The CDR3 nucleotides are TGCAGTGCTAACGAGGCGGGTGGCTACACCTTC. This rearrangement joins TRBV20-1 to TRBJ1-2; unclear D gene. The germline CDR1 and CDR2 sequences are DFQATT and SNEGSKA (reference sequence). The CDR3 loop spans 11 amino acids. The V end lost 4 bases, the J end lost 7 bases, and 10 bases lay between the germline ends.

The chain employs TRBV2 and TRBJ1-4; a weak D match, TRBD1 (5 bases). In germline, CDR1 is SNHLY, CDR2 FYNNEI. Between the trimmed V and J ends, which lost 6 bases and 2 bases, there was a span of 10 bases. The CDR3 is made up of 14 amino acids. This CDR3 reads CASRNWGTNEKLFF. The CDR3 nucleotides read TGTGCCAGCAGGAACTGGGGGACTAATGAAAAACTGTTTTTT.

J is TRBJ2-7 and V is TRBV6-1, with D maybe TRBD2 (7 bases). There are 14 residues in the CDR3. Germline CDR1 MNHNS, CDR2 SASEGT. Trimming pared 2 bases from V and 6 bases from J, leaving 14 bases between. Here the CDR3 reads CASSEIGGRSEQYF. The CDR3 DNA reads TGTGCCAGCAGTGAAATCGGGGGGCGGTCCGAGCAGTACTTC.

This clone was observed a handful of times. V is TRBV7-6 and J is TRBJ1-1; possibly TRBD1 for D (6 bases). Per the germline V gene, CDR1 is SGHVS and CDR2 is FNYEAQ. This CDR3 is 15 amino acids long. V gave up 3 bases and J gave up 0 bases, with 11 bases separating them. The CDR3 spells CASSLMDRVNTEAFF. In nucleotides, the CDR3 is TGTGCCAGCAGCTTGATGGACAGAGTGAACACTGAAGCTTTCTTT.

This clone was seen more than once but under ten times. The gene calls are TRBV5-8 and TRBJ1-2, with unresolved D. The CDR3 is 13 residues long. The ends were cut back, 3 bases at V and 7 bases at J, with 13 bases in the middle. The germline gives CDR1 SGHTS, CDR2 YDEGEE. The DNA of the CDR3 is TGTGCCAGCAGCTACGGAGAAGTGGGTGGCTACACCTTC. Translated, it gives CASSYGEVGGYTF.

The chain employs TRBV7-2 and TRBJ2-5; a weak D match, TRBD2 (7 bases). The germline V gene has CDR1 SGHTA and CDR2 FQGNSA. V gave up 1 base and J gave up 6 bases, with 12 bases separating them. This CDR3 comprises 14 residues. CDR3 sequence (DNA): TGTGCCAGCAGCTTAGAGGGGGGGCCGCAGACCCAGTACTTC. Translating gives CASSLEGGPQTQYF.

The V and J genes are TRBV18 and TRBJ2-5; D is undetermined. The CDR3 is 14 amino acids. CDR1 and CDR2 (germline): KGHSH, LQKENI. V was trimmed by 6 bases and J by 1 base, leaving 12 bases between them. CDR3 region: CASSSLDGQETQYF. The CDR3 DNA reads TGTGCCAGCTCGTCACTGGACGGCCAAGAGACCCAGTACTTC. Full variable domain (outside the CDR3, taken from reference TRBV18 and TRBJ2-5): NAGVMQNPRHLVRRRGQEARLRCSPMKGHSHVYWYRQLPEEGLKFMVYLQKENIIDESGMPKERFSAEFPKEGPSILRIQQVVRGDSAAYFCASSSLDGQETQYFGPGTRLLVL.